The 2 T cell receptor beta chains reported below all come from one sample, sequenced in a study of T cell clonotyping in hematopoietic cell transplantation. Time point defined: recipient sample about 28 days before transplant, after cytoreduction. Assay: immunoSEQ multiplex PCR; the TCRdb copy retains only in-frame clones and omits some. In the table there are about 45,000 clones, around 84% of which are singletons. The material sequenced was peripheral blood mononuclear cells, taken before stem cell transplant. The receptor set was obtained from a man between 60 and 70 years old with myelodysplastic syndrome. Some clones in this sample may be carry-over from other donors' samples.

For the CDR3, the DNA is TGTGCCAGCAGCCCCCCGCGGATGAACACTGAAGCTTTCTTT. Residues: CASSPPRMNTEAFF. The J gene is TRBJ1-1, the V gene TRBV9; D is unresolved. V shed 4 bases and J shed 0 bases, with 10 bases lying between them. The CDR3 runs 14 residues. Per the germline V gene, CDR1 is SGDLS and CDR2 is YYNGEE.

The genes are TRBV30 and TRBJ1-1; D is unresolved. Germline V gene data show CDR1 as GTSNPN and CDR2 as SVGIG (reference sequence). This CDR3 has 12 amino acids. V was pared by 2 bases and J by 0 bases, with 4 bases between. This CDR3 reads CAWSPMNTEAFF. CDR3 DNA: TGTGCCTGGAGTCCAATGAACACTGAAGCTTTCTTT.